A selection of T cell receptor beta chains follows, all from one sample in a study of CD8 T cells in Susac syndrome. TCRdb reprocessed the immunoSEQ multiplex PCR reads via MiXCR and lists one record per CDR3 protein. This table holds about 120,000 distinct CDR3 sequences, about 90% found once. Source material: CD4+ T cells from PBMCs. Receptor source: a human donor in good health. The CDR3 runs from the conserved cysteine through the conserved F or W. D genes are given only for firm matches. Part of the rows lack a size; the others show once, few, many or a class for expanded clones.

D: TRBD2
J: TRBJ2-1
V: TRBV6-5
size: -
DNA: TGTGCCAGCAGTTCCCCGCGGGCGGGAGGGTCCTACAATGAGCAGTTCTTC
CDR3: CASSSPRAGGSYNEQFF

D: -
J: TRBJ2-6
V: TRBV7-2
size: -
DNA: TGTGCCAGCAGCTTCGGGGGATCTGGGGCCAACGTCCTGACTTTC
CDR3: CASSFGGSGANVLTF

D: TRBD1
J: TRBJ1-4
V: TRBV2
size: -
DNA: TGTGCCAGCAGGGGACAGGGGGTCGAAAAACTGTTTTTT
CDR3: CASRGQGVEKLFF

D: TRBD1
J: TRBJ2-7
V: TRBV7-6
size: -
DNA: TGTGCCAGCAGCTTAGGTTCTGGACAGGGGGCCTACGAGCAGTACTTC
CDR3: CASSLGSGQGAYEQYF

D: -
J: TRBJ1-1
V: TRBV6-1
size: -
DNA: TGTGCCAGCAGTGAAGACAGGGATAACACTGAAGCTTTCTTT
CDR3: CASSEDRDNTEAFF

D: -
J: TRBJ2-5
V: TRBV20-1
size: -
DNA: TGCAGTGCTGAGCCTCGGGAGACCCAGTACTTC
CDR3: CSAEPRETQYF

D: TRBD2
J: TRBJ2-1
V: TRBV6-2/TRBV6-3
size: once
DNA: TGTGCCAGCAGTTACTCATCCAGCGGGACTTACAATGAGCAGTTCTTC
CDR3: CASSYSSSGTYNEQFF

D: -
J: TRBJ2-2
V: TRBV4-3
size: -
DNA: TGCGCCAGCAGCCAAGATTTGGGGGGCACCGGGGAGCTGTTTTTT
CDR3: CASSQDLGGTGELFF

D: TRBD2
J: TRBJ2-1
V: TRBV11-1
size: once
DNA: TGTGCCAGCAGCTTACAGCCGAGCGGGGGGAACAATGAGCAGTTCTTC
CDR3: CASSLQPSGGNNEQFF

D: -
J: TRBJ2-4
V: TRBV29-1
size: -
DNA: TGCAGCGTTGAATCGGGCAACATTCAGTACTTC
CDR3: CSVESGNIQYF

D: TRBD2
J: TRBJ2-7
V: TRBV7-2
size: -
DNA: TGTGCCAGCAGACCTACCGGGACTAGCTCCTACGAGCAGTACTTC
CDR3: CASRPTGTSSYEQYF

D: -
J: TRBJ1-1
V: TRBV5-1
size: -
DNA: TGCGCCAGCAGCTTGGGTAGGGAAGGAAGGAACACTGAAGCTTTCTTT
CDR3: CASSLGREGRNTEAFF

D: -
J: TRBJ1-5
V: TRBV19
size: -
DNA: TGTGCCAGTAGTATAATGGTTATAGGGAATCAGCCCCAGCATTTT
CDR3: CASSIMVIGNQPQHF

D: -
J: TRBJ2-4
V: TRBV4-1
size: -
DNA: TGCGCCAGCAGCCAGGACAGTCCAAACATTCAGTACTTC
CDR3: CASSQDSPNIQYF

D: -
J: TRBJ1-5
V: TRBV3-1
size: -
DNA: TGTGCCAGCAGCCGCGGAGGTGGCAATCAGCCCCAGCATTTT
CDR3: CASSRGGGNQPQHF

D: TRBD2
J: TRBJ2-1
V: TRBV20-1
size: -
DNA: TGCAGTGCCCAAGCGGGGAATTACAATGAGCAGTTCTTC
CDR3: CSAQAGNYNEQFF

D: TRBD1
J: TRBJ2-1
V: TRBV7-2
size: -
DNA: TGTGCCAGCAGCTCACAGGGGAATGAGCAGTTCTTC
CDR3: CASSSQGNEQFF

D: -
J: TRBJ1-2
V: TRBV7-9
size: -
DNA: TGTGCCAGCAGCTCCCGGACAGACCTATATGGCTACACCTTC
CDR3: CASSSRTDLYGYTF

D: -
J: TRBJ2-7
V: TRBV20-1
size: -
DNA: TGCAGTGCTGCATTGTCGGCAACCTACGAGCAGTACTTC
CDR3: CSAALSATYEQYF

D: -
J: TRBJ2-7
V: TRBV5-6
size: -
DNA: TGTGCCAGCAGCTTAAAGGGGCCAGTCGACGAGCAGTACTTC
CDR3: CASSLKGPVDEQYF

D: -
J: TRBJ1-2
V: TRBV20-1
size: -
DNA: TGCAGTGCTGTAAATAACAGGGAATCCTATGGCTACACCTTC
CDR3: CSAVNNRESYGYTF

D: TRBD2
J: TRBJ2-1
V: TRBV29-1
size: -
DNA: TGCAGCGTTAGTACTAGCGGGAAATCCTACAATGAGCAGTTCTTC
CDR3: CSVSTSGKSYNEQFF

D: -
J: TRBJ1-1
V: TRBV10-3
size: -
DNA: TGTGCCATCAGGGGGAACACTGAAGCTTTCTTT
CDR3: CAIRGNTEAFF

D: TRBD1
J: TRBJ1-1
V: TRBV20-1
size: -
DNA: TGCAGTGCGGTCGACAGGGGCGAACGAGCTTCCTTT
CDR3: CSAVDRGERASF

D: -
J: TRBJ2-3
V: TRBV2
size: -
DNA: TGTGCCAGCAGACCACCTTTGGGAGTCACTAGCACAGATACGCAGTATTTT
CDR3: CASRPPLGVTSTDTQYF

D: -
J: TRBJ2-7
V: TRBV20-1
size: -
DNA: TGCAGTGCTAGTACGGTCTTATACGAGCAGTACTTC
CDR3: CSASTVLYEQYF

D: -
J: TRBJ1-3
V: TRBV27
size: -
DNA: TGTGCCAGCAGTTTTGGGGGGGAAGGAAACACCATATATTTT
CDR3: CASSFGGEGNTIYF

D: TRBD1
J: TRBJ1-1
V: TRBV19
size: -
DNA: TGTGCCAGTAGTGAGACAGGGTTCGCCACTGAAGCTTTCTTT
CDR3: CASSETGFATEAFF

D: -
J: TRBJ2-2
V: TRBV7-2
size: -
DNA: TGTGCCAGCAGCCCTACAGGGTTCGGGGAGCTGTTTTTT
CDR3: CASSPTGFGELFF

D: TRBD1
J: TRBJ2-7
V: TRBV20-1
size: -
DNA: TGCAGTGCTAGAGATGTCGGGACAGGGGTAACCTACGAGCAGTACTTC
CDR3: CSARDVGTGVTYEQYF

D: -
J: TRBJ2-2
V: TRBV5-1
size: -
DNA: TGCGCCACCAACACTGACGCGAACACCGGGGAGCTGTTTTTT
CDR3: CATNTDANTGELFF

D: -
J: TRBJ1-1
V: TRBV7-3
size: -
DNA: TGTGCCAGCAGCCTCGGTGGTCGAGGAGCGAACACTGAAGCTTTCTTT
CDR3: CASSLGGRGANTEAFF

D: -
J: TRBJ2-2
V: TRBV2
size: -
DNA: TGTGCCAGCAGGTTGGGGGATATCGGGGAGCTGTTTTTT
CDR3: CASRLGDIGELFF

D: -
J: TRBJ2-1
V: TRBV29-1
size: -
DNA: TGCAGCGTCCCCCCTACCGGGCCCCAAAACAATGAGCAGTTCTTC
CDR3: CSVPPTGPQNNEQFF

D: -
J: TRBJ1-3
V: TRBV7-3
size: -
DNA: TGTGCCAGCGGAACAGGGTCAGGTCTGTCTGGAAACACCATATATTTT
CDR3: CASGTGSGLSGNTIYF

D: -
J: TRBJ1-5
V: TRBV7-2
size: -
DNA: TGTGCCAGCAGCTCCGCCGGGGGCGCGGGCAATCAGCCCCAGCATTTT
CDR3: CASSSAGGAGNQPQHF

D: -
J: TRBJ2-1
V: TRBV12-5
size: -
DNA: TGTGCTAGTGGCGGCGCGATGATCGATGAGCAGTTCTTC
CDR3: CASGGAMIDEQFF

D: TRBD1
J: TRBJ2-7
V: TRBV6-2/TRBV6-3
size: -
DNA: TGTGCCAGCAGTTACGATCGCAGGGGGCTAACCTACGAGCAGTACTTC
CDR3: CASSYDRRGLTYEQYF

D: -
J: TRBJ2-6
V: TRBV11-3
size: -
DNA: TGTGCCAGCAGCATCGGGACATCTGGGGCCAACGTCCTGACTTTC
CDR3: CASSIGTSGANVLTF

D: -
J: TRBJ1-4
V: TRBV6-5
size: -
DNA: TGTGCCAGCAGTCGGACACCTTGGAATGAAAAACTGTTTTTT
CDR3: CASSRTPWNEKLFF

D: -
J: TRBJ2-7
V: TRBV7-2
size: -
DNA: TGTGCCAGCCGACGGGTTTTGGGGGCAGTCTACGAGCAGTACTTC
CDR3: CASRRVLGAVYEQYF

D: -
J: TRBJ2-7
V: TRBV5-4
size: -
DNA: TGTGCCAGCAGCTTATCGGCCAATGACTACGAGCAGTACTTC
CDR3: CASSLSANDYEQYF

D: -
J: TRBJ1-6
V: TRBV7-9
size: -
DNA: TGTGCCAGCAGCTTAAATTCAGGGGACCCCCTCCACTTT
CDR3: CASSLNSGDPLHF

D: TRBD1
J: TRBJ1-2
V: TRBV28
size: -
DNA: TGTGCCAGCAGTATACCGGGACAGGCCTCTATGGGCTACACCTTC
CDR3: CASSIPGQASMGYTF

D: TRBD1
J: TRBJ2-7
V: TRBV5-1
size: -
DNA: TGCGCCAGCAGCCCCGACAGGGACGAGCAGTACTTC
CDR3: CASSPDRDEQYF

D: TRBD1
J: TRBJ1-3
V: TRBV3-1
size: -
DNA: TGTGCCAGCAGCCAAGTGACAGGGGTCGGAAACACCATATATTTT
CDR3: CASSQVTGVGNTIYF

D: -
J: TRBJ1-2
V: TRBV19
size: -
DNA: TGTGCCAGTAGTCTCACCTTGGGGGATCTTAACTATGGCTACACCTTC
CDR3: CASSLTLGDLNYGYTF

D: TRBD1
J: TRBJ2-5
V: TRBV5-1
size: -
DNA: TGCGCCAGCAGCTTGGCCCCCCAGGGGGCGGGAGAGACCCAGTACTTC
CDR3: CASSLAPQGAGETQYF

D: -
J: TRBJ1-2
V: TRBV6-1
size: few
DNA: TGTGCCAGCAGTGAAGGGACAGCAGTATATGGCTACACCTTC
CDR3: CASSEGTAVYGYTF

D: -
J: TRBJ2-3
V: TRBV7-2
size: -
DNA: TGTGCCAGCAGCTTACCGGTCAACACAGATACGCAGTATTTT
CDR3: CASSLPVNTDTQYF

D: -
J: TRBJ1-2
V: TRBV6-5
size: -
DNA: TGTGCCAGCAGTTACGGTGTAGGGATAGGCTACACCTTC
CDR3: CASSYGVGIGYTF

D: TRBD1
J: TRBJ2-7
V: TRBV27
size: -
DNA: TGTGCCAGCAGTTTCCAACGACAGGGTCACGAGCAGTACTTC
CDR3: CASSFQRQGHEQYF

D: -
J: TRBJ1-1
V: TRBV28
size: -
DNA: TGTGCCAGCAGGGAGACACTAGGCGGGGGCTTGGGGAACACTGAAGCTTTCTTT
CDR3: CASRETLGGGLGNTEAFF

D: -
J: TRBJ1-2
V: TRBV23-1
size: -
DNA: TGCGCCAGCAGTCCCGGGACACTTGGCTACACCTTC
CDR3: CASSPGTLGYTF

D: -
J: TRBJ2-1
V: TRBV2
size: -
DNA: TGTGCCAGCAGTGAGGGACGGTCTATCTACAATGAGCAGTTCTTC
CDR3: CASSEGRSIYNEQFF

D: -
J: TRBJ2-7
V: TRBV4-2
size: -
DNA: TGTGCCAGCAGCCAAGATCAGGAGGGGGCCTACGAGCAGTACTTC
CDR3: CASSQDQEGAYEQYF

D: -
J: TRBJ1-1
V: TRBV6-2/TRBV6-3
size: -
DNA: TGTGCCAGCAGGGAAATGGTGAACACTGAAGCTTTCTTT
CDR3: CASREMVNTEAFF

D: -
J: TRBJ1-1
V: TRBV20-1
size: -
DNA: TGCAGTGCTAGAGCAAGAGTAATGGAGGGTGGTGCTTTCTTT
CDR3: CSARARVMEGGAFF